This TCR beta chain was captured in a study of blood T cell repertoires in COVID-19. The overall study: Material from acute and convalescent COVID-19 was sourced from the United States, Italy and Spain. The cDNA or gDNA used as material had been derived from T cells, B-cell-depleted T cells, or PBMCs.

Per the original methods: Researchers report that nucleated cell counts were estimated from reference gene primer amplification. Using immunoSEQ multiplex PCR, the repertoire was profiled, and TCRdb retains in-frame clones only, with some absent. From that table come the V and J calls and clone size; the DNA was used to work out D and trimming. The sample records 120,000 or so clones, 80% to 90% being singletons. Germline-derived CDR1 and CDR2 are KGHDR and SFDVKD. Trimming shortened V by 4 bases and J by 5 bases, and 7 bases separated the two germline ends. CDR3 length: 12 amino acids. The sequenced material came from peripheral blood. The chain employs TRBV24-1 and TRBJ1-2; no clear D gene. This clonotype was obtained from a man aged 35 to 55 with acute or convalescent COVID-19. This CDR3 is CATSDLRYGYTF. The CDR3 coding sequence is TGTGCCACCAGTGACCTGAGGTATGGCTACACCTTC.